The count of the clone carrying this TCR beta chain is one. Its matching antigen is unknown. Only in-frame clones appear in the TCRdb table, and some are missing; sequencing was by immunoSEQ multiplex PCR. The table has about 100,000 clones, approximately 88% seen once. All the patients suffered relapse after autologous stem cell transplantation, and brentuximab vedotin exposure differed. This sample was included in a study of PD-1 blockade in classical Hodgkin lymphoma. General study points: A significant rise in TCR diversity by C4D1 was seen for CD4+ but not CD8+ cells. Newly diagnosed patients were reported to start with lower TCR diversity than healthy donors.

This CDR3 region has 15 residues. V lost 4 bases and J 0 bases, leaving 12 bases between the germline ends. CDR1 is MNHNY, CDR2 SVGAGI, per germline (reference sequence). This clonotype originated in a human donor with classical Hodgkin lymphoma. The chain couples TRBV6-6 to TRBJ1-1; possible D gene TRBD1, 6 bases. The material was peripheral blood mononuclear cells (PBMCs), obtained at baseline. The chain's CDR3 is CASSSTSGVNTEAFF. The CDR3 region has the DNA TGTGCCAGCAGTTCGACTTCAGGGGTGAACACTGAAGCTTTCTTT.